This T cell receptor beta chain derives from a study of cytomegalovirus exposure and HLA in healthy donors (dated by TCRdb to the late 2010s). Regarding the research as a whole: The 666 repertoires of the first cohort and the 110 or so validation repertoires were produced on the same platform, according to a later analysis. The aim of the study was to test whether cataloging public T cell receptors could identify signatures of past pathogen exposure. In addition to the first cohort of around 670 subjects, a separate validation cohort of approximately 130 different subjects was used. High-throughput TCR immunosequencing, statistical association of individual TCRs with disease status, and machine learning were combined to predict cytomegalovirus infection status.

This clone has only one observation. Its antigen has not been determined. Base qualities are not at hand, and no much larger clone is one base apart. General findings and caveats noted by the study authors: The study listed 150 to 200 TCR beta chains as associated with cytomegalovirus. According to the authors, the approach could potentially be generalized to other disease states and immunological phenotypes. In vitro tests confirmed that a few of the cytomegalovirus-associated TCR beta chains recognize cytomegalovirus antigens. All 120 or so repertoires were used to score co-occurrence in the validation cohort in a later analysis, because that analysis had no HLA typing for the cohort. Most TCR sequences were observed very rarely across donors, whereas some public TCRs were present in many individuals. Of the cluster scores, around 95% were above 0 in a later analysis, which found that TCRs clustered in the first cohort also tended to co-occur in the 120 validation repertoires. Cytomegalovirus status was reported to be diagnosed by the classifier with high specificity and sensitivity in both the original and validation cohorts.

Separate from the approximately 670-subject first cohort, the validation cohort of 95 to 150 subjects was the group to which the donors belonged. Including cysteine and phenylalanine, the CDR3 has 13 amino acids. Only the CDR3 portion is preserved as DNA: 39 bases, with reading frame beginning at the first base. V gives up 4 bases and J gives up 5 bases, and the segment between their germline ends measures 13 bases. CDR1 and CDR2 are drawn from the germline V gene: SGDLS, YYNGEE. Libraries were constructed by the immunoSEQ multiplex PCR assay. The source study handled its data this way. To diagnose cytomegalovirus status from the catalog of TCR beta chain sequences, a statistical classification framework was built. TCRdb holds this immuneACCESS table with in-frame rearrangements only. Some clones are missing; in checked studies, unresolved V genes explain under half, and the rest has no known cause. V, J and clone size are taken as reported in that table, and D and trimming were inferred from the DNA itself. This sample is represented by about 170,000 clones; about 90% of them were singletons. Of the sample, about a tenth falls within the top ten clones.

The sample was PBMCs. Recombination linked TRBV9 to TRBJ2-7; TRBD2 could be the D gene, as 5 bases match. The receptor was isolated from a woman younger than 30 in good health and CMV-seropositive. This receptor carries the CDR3 CASSPGVWDEQYF. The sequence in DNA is TGTGCCAGCAGCCCCGGGGTCTGGGACGAGCAGTACTTC.